One sample yielded the 3 T cell receptor beta chains listed below, sequenced in a study of blood T cells in healthy people across ages. Next came a second PCR, run for about 7 to 12 cycles, which used a sample-barcoded 5' primer along with a J-beta primer mix. One entry per CDR3 protein, called by TCRdb with MiXCR from the 5' RACE reads. Seen here are fewer than 1,200,000 distinct CDR3 sequences, almost 25% observed once, and the top ten hold about 0.72%. This sample also appeared in a second study, on T cells of mothers and their children.

Sample: blood. These receptors were taken from a girl aged 2 to 10 in good health.

The chain joins TRBV19 to TRBJ2-1, with TRBD2 matching over 9 bases. This CDR3 is 13 amino acids long. After removal of 3 bases from V and 10 bases from J, the junction contained 4 bases not matched to a gene. The germline gives CDR1 LNHDA, CDR2 SQIVND (reference sequence). The CDR3 DNA follows: TGTGCCAGTAGTATGGTAGGACTAGCGGAGCAGTTCTTC. It encodes CASSMVGLAEQFF.

The chain is built from TRBV4-3 and TRBJ2-1; D gene ambiguous. Germline-derived CDR1 and CDR2 are LGHNA and YSLEER. This CDR3 has 13 amino acids. Trimming removed 0 bases from V and 7 bases from J, with 7 bases in between. The CDR3 coding sequence is TGCGCCAGCAGCCAAGATGATGAGAATGAGCAGTTCTTC. Translating gives CASSQDDENEQFF.

The table lists this clonotype with a few counts. The chain couples TRBV7-9 to TRBJ2-4, with D uncertain. The CDR3 has 15 residues. V dropped 5 bases and J dropped 5 bases, with 16 bases sitting between them. CDR1 and CDR2 from the germline V gene are SEHNR and FQNEAQ (reference sequence). The CDR3 DNA follows: TGTGCCAGCAGCAAGAGGTCCGGTTTAGAAAACATTCAGTACTTC. The encoded protein is CASSKRSGLENIQYF.